The sequence of this T cell receptor (beta chain) was determined in a study of T cell clonality in common variable immunodeficiency. Study outcomes and limitations: Fewer deletions and N-nucleotide insertions were reportedly seen in common variable immunodeficiency TCR beta sequences.

This clone was observed a few times. What it binds is unknown. The read terminates 3 residues before the CDR3 end, so the remaining end is supplied by the germline J gene. The V gene's germline CDR1 is MNHNS and CDR2 SASEGT. The CDR3 sequence is 14 residues long. Sequencing input was equivalent genomic DNA from CVID and controls. TCRdb's copy holds only in-frame clones and misses some; the assay was immunoSEQ multiplex PCR. The profile covers roughly 40,000 clones, none occurring a single time. The chain combines TRBV6-1 with TRBJ1-2; D remains ambiguous. The sequence was collected from a person aged 18 to 75 in good health. Material: peripheral blood mononuclear cells. The covered CDR3 bases are TGTGCCAGCAGTGAAAAGTCCAGCGGGATACAC. This codes for CASSEKSSGIH. The full CDR3 protein reads CASSEKSSGIHYTF.